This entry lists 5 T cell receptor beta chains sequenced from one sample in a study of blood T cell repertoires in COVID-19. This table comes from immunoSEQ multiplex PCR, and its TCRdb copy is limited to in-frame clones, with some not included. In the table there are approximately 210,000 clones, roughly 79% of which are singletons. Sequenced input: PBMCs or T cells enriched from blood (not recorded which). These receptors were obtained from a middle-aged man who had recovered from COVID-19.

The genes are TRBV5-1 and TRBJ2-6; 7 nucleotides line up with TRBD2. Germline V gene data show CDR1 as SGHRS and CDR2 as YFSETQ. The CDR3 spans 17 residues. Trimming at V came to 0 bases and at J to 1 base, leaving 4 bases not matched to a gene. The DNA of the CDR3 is TGCGCCAGCAGCTTGGTGACGGGGGGATCTGGGGCCAACGTCCTGACTTTC. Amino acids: CASSLVTGGSGANVLTF.

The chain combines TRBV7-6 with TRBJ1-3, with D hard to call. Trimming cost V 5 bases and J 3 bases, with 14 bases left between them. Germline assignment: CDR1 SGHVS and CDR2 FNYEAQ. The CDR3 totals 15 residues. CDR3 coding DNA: TGTGCCAGCAGCCCCCTTGGTACGGGTGGAAACACCATATATTTT. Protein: CASSPLGTGGNTIYF. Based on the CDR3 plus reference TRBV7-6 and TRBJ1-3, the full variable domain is GAGVSQSPRYKVTKRGQDVALRCDPISGHVSLYWYRQALGQGPEFLTYFNYEAQQDKSGLPNDRFSAERPEGSISTLTIQRTEQRDSAMYRCASSPLGTGGNTIYFGEGSWLTVV.

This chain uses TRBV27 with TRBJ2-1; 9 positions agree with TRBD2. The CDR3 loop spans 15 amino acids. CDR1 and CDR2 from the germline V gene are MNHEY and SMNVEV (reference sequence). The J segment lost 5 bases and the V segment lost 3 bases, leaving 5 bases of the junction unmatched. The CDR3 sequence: CASSFERGEDNEQFF. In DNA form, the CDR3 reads TGTGCCAGCAGTTTCGAGCGGGGGGAGGACAATGAGCAGTTCTTC.

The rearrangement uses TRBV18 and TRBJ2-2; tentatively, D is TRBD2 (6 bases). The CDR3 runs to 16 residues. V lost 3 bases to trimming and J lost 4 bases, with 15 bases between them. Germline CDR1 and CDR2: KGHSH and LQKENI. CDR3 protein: CASSPWGGSGTGELFF. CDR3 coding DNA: TGTGCCAGCTCACCGTGGGGAGGTTCGGGCACCGGGGAGCTGTTTTTT.

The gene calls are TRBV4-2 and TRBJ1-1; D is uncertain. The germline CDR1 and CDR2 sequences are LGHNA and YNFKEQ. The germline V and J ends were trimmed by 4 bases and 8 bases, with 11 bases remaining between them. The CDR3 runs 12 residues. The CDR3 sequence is CASSRREGEAFF. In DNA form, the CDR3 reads TGTGCCAGCAGCCGACGGGAAGGGGAAGCTTTCTTT.